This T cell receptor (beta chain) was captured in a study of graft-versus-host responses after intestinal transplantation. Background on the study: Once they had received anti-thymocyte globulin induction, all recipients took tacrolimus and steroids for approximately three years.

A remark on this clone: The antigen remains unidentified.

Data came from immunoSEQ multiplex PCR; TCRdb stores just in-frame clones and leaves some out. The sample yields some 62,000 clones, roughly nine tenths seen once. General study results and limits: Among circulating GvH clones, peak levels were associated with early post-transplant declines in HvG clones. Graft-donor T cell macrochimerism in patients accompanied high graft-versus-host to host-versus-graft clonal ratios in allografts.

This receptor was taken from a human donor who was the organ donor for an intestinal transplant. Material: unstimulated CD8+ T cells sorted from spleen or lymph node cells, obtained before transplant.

The CDR3 protein is CASSLLAGYNEQFF. The DNA for the CDR3 is TGTGCCAGCAGTCTTCTAGCGGGATACAATGAGCAGTTCTTC. The V call is TRBV7-3, the J call TRBJ2-1; TRBD2 agrees at 9 bases. Per germline, CDR1 SGHTA and CDR2 FQGTGA. With V trimmed by 6 bases and J by 4 bases, 4 bases remained unmatched. There are 14 residues in the CDR3.